The 2 T cell receptor beta chains below were found in one sample sequenced in a study of T cells in Graves' hyperthyroidism and ophthalmopathy. It was RNA transcripts that yielded the amplified TCR beta CDR3 regions. HTBI primers were used for first-round RT-PCR of the TCR CDR3. From the multiplex PCR reads, TCRdb called clonotypes with MiXCR, one entry per CDR3 protein. The repertoire has around 350,000 distinct CDR3 sequences, about 18% of them found once; the top ten carry about 4%. Sequencing input: blood. These receptors were collected from a woman under 30 with Graves' hyperthyroidism.

This clonotype has a count of ten or more. The V and J genes are TRBV27 and TRBJ1-1, with D maybe TRBD1 (6 bases). Germline V gene sequence: CDR1 MNHEY, CDR2 SMNVEV (reference sequence). Trimming pared 0 bases from V and 3 bases from J, leaving 11 bases between. The CDR3 length is 15 residues. The CDR3 is CASSLSRGADTEAFF. CDR3 bases: TGTGCCAGCAGTTTATCGCGGGGGGCGGACACTGAAGCTTTCTTT.

This clonotype came up many times. The chain carries TRBV6-2 or TRBV6-3 and TRBJ2-5; D is perhaps TRBD2 (6 bases). The CDR3 extends over 15 amino acids. From germline, CDR1 is MNHEY and CDR2 SVGEGT. The V gene lost 6 bases and the J gene lost 5 bases, with 19 bases spanning the gap. DNA for the CDR3: TGTGCCAGCAGCCAGGACTACCCTGGGGGGGAGACCCAGTACTTC. Translated, it gives CASSQDYPGGETQYF.